A single sample gave rise to the 8 T cell receptor beta chains below, sequenced in a study of control samples from healthy donors and cancer patients. The protocol was immunoSEQ multiplex PCR, while the TCRdb copy is restricted to in-frame clones and leaves out a portion. The sample has about 170,000 clones, almost 90% seen once. Sequenced sample: blood. Every receptor here comes from a woman under 40 in good health.

The genes are TRBV2 and TRBJ2-5, with unresolved D. Germline CDR1 is SNHLY and CDR2 is FYNNEI. V lost 5 bases, J lost 9 bases, and 16 bases lay in between. This CDR3 is 13 amino acids long. The CDR3 loop reads CASSNSLMDAQYF. In DNA form, the CDR3 reads TGTGCCAGCAGTAACTCCCTCATGGACGCCCAGTACTTC.

V is TRBV4-2 and J is TRBJ1-4; D is uncertain. The germline V gene has CDR1 LGHNA and CDR2 YNFKEQ. Trimming removed 1 base at V and 8 bases at J, with 14 bases between. The CDR3 loop spans 15 amino acids. The CDR3 reads CASSQVTGWVEKLFF. The CDR3, as DNA: TGTGCCAGCAGCCAAGTTACGGGCTGGGTGGAAAAACTGTTTTTT.

In this sample, this clone turned up a few times. V gene TRBV15 combines with J gene TRBJ1-5; D is possibly TRBD1 (5 bases). Germline V CDR1 and CDR2: LNHNV, YYDKDF (reference sequence). Trimming pared 1 base from V and 10 bases from J, leaving 8 bases between. CDR3 size: 12 residues. The CDR3 DNA reads as TGTGCCACCAGCAGAGCCGGGGGTCCCCAGCATTTT. This gives the protein CATSRAGGPQHF. The entire variable domain, with the rest obtained from reference TRBV15 and TRBJ1-5, is as follows: DAMVIQNPRYQVTQFGKPVTLSCSQTLNHNVMYWYQQKSSQAPKLLFHYYDKDFNNEADTPDNFQSRRPNTSFCFLDIRSPGLGDTAMYLCATSRAGGPQHFGDGTRLSIL.

The CDR3 is CASGTRRDIQYF. The CDR3 DNA reads as TGTGCCAGCGGAACGAGGCGGGACATTCAGTACTTC. The V and J genes are TRBV6-5 and TRBJ2-4, with D maybe TRBD2 (5 bases). CDR3 length equals 12 residues. Germline values: CDR1 MNHEY, CDR2 SVGAGI. Trimming left V 8 bases short and J 8 bases short, with 13 bases between.

Worth noting for this clone: One end of the junction fails to match germline, which may point to a read error. V and J are TRBV12-3 or TRBV12-4 and TRBJ2-7, with D perhaps TRBD2 (5 bases). The CDR3 is made up of 13 amino acids. CDR3 residues: CVSNLPGSYEQYF. The CDR3 nucleotides read TGTGTCAGCAACTTACCGGGATCCTACGAGCAGTACTTC.

A single count supports this clone. V and J are TRBV7-8 and TRBJ1-5; tentatively, D is TRBD1 (5 bases). Germline loops: CDR1 SGHVS, CDR2 FQNEAQ. V was cut by 1 base and J by 1 base, with 11 bases left in between. CDR3 length: 16 residues. The CDR3 region has the DNA TGTGCCAGCAGCTTAGGTTGGGGGGGAAGCAATCAGCCCCAGCATTTT. Translated: CASSLGWGGSNQPQHF.

The chain recombines TRBV10-3 with TRBJ2-1; 8 positions agree with TRBD2. V trimming: 9 bases; J trimming: 2 bases; junction bases outside the gene matches: 3. The CDR3 runs to 13 residues. Per germline, CDR1 ENHRY and CDR2 SYGVKD. The CDR3 DNA is TGTGCCATAGAGCGGGAGCCCTACAATGAGCAGTTCTTC. This translates into CAIEREPYNEQFF.

The rearrangement uses TRBV11-3 and TRBJ2-5, with D perhaps being TRBD1 or TRBD2 (7 bases each). Trimming stripped 5 bases from V and 5 bases from J, with 24 bases between. There are 17 residues in the CDR3. Germline CDR1 SGHNT, CDR2 YENEEA. The CDR3 bases are TGTGCCAGCAGCCTAGGGAGGGGGCGGGATGGTATGGAGACCCAGTACTTC. Amino acids: CASSLGRGRDGMETQYF.